The clone carrying this T cell receptor beta chain was counted at least ten times. This sample stems from a study of breast tumors, draining lymph nodes, adjacent tissues. One entry per CDR3 protein results from TCRdb running MiXCR on the multiplex PCR reads. This sample has about 170,000 distinct CDR3 sequences, with about 34% found just once. The V and J ends lost 2 bases and 3 bases respectively, with 11 bases between them. CDR3 length: 14 residues. Germline V gives CDR1 MDHEN, CDR2 SYDVKM. Samples came from axillary lymph nodes draining the breast cancer. V gene TRBV28 combines with J gene TRBJ2-7; the D is unclear. The clonotype originates from a female donor with breast cancer. Some clones in this sample may be carry-over from other donors' samples. Material: axillary lymph node tissue. Written as DNA, the CDR3 is TGTGCCAGCAGTTTAACCGGACGGTACTACGAGCAGTACTTC. It yields the protein CASSLTGRYYEQYF.